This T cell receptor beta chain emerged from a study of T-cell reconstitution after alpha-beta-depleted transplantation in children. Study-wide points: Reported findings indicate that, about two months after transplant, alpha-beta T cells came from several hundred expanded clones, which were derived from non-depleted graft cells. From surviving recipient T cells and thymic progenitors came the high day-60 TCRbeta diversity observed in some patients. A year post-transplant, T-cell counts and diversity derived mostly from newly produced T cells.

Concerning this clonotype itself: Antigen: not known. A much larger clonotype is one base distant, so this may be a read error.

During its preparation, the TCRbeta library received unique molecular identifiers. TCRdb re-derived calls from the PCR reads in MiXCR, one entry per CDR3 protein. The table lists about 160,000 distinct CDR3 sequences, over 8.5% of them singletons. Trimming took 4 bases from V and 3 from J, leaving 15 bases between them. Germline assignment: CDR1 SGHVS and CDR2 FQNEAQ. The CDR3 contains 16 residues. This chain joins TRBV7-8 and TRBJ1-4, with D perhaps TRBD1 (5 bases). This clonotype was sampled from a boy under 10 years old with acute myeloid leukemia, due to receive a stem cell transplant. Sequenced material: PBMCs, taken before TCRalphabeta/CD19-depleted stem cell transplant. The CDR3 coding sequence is TGTGCCAGCAGCTCGAGACAGATCCCATCTAATGAAAAACTGTTTTTT. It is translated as CASSSRQIPSNEKLFF.